This T cell receptor beta chain was retrieved from a study of T cell responses to AZD1222 COVID-19 vaccine. Germline values: CDR1 SGHRS, CDR2 YFSETQ. The CDR3 is made up of 11 amino acids. V shed 5 bases and J shed 7 bases, with 9 bases lying between them. With regard to this clone: The target antigen is unknown.

Broader study findings: Mostly white British, mostly female donors; authors suggested clonal diversity may be underestimated. Spike-spanning, vaccine-associated CD4 TCRs were dominant at 160-218 and 743-854.

Sequencing used immunoSEQ multiplex PCR; TCRdb keeps in-frame clones, though not all of them. The data show 150,000 to 200,000 clones, about 91% seen once. Sequencing used peripheral blood, obtained 28 days after the second AZD1222 dose. V and J are TRBV5-1 and TRBJ1-2; D uncertain. The clonotype was recovered from an adult who received the AZD1222 COVID-19 vaccine. In nucleotides, the CDR3 is TGCGCCAGCAGACTGAGAAGTGGCTACACCTTC. Translating it yields CASRLRSGYTF.